This T cell receptor (beta chain) stems from a study of blood T cell repertoires in COVID-19. Turning to the study itself: Acute-phase and convalescent COVID-19 samples originated in the United States, Italy and Spain. Sources were T cells, B-cell-depleted T cells, or PBMCs; the material itself was cDNA or gDNA.

The V gene's germline CDR1 is ENHRY and CDR2 SYGVKD. The CDR3 contains 14 residues. The trim removed 6 bases at V and 0 bases at J, leaving 3 bases unmatched. The data were produced by immunoSEQ multiplex PCR, yet TCRdb's version contains in-frame clones alone and is incomplete. The table shows under 90,000 clones, with roughly 85% occurring only once. Patients from Seattle were sampled longitudinally, starting during active infection. The chain couples TRBV10-3 to TRBJ2-3, with TRBD1 matching 7 bases. The sequencing input was peripheral blood. The sequence was obtained from a woman between 50 and 59 years old with COVID-19, enrolled during active disease. CDR3 residues: CAIRVGGSTDTQYF. CDR3 nucleotide sequence: TGTGCCATCAGGGTAGGGGGCAGCACAGATACGCAGTATTTT.